The T cell receptor beta chain described here comes from a study of T cells in localized non-small cell lung cancer. Germline V lookup: CDR1 SGHTA, CDR2 FQGNSA. V gave up 1 base and J gave up 4 bases, with 8 bases separating them. This CDR3 has 13 residues. A few counts support this clone. Its antigen is not known. Findings and caveats of the study: Adjacent lung was found to contain a median roughly 60 of the top 100 tumor clones.

TCRdb's copy holds only in-frame clones and misses some; the assay was immunoSEQ multiplex PCR. The sample comprises some 8,200 clones, around 60% of which are singletons, and less than 8.5% rests with the top ten. Material: lymph node tissue, obtained before any cancer treatment. This sequence originates from a male donor at least 60 years old with stage I squamous cell lung carcinoma. J is TRBJ2-7 and V is TRBV7-2; D call uncertain. CDR3 bases: TGTGCCAGCAGCTTAGGGCCCCAATACGAGCAGTACTTC. It codes for CASSLGPQYEQYF.